The 27 T cell receptor beta chains presented below share a single source sample, sequenced in a study of blood T cell repertoires in COVID-19 (dated by TCRdb to about 2020). The library was obtained by the immunoSEQ multiplex PCR assay. The table was pulled from immuneACCESS by TCRdb, which kept in-frame rearrangements only. Such tables lose some clones; where checked, under half of the loss comes from unresolved V genes, and the rest has no known cause. A total of tens of thousands of clones appear in this sample, 80% to 90% of them only once. Clones ranked in the top ten supply roughly 5.2% of the sample. The source material was peripheral blood. These receptors all come from a man between 50 and 59 years old with active COVID-19.

V gene TRBV11-2 combines with J gene TRBJ2-2; 7 bases agree with TRBD1. CDR1 is SGHAT and CDR2 is FQNNGV in the germline V gene. V lost 5 bases and J lost 2; bases outside the gene matches: 5. The CDR3 runs 15 residues. CDR3 DNA: TGTGCCAGCAGCCGTAACAGGGGTAACACCGGGGAGCTGTTTTTT. Protein sequence: CASSRNRGNTGELFF.

This clone showed up just once. V is TRBV27 and J is TRBJ2-1, with TRBD2 identical over 12 bases. V trimming: 2 bases; J trimming: 1 base; junction bases outside the gene matches: 3. CDR3 size: 17 residues. The germline V gene encodes CDR1 MNHEY and CDR2 SMNVEV (reference sequence). The CDR3 nucleotides are TGTGCCAGCAGTTTAACTAGCGGGAGGAGGTCCTACAATGAGCAGTTCTTC. Encoded protein: CASSLTSGRRSYNEQFF.

The chain employs TRBV5-8 and TRBJ2-7; D not certain. The CDR3 totals 14 residues. Trimming stripped 6 bases from V and 2 bases from J, with 15 bases between. The germline CDR1 and CDR2 sequences are SGHTS and YDEGEE. The CDR3 bases are TGTGCCAGCACACAGTCATTTTTTACCTACGAGCAGTACTTC. Translation gives CASTQSFFTYEQYF.

The V call is TRBV5-1, the J call TRBJ2-7, with 8 bases aligning to TRBD2. CDR3 size: 16 residues. V trimming: 4 bases; J trimming: 3 bases; junction bases outside the gene matches: 12. In germline, CDR1 is SGHRS, CDR2 YFSETQ. The CDR3 loop reads CASSPIAGSRNYEQYF. Written as DNA, the CDR3 is TGCGCCAGCAGCCCTATAGCGGGATCCAGGAACTACGAGCAGTACTTC.

The J gene is TRBJ1-3, the V gene TRBV7-9; D is unclear. Germline assignment: CDR1 SEHNR and CDR2 FQNEAQ (reference sequence). The germline V and J ends were trimmed by 4 bases and 0 bases, with 7 bases remaining between them. The CDR3 runs to 14 residues. CDR3 nucleotide sequence: TGTGCCAGCAGCTCAGAGCGCTCTGGAAACACCATATATTTT. It translates to CASSSERSGNTIYF.

This rearrangement joins TRBV6-4 to TRBJ1-2; the D gene is possibly TRBD1 (6 bases). The CDR3 is 15 residues long. The V gene's germline CDR1 is MRHNA and CDR2 SNTAGT. Trimming removed 0 bases from V and 2 bases from J, with 10 bases in between. CDR3 amino acids: CASSDSRGRNYGYTF. For the CDR3, the DNA is TGTGCCAGCAGTGACTCCAGGGGCCGGAACTATGGCTACACCTTC.

The rearrangement links TRBV5-5 to TRBJ1-2; TRBD1 agrees at 10 bases. CDR1 is SGHKS and CDR2 is YYEKEE in the germline V gene (reference sequence). V was pared by 0 bases and J by 8 bases, with 4 bases of the junction left unmatched. The CDR3 is 14 amino acids. The CDR3: CASSLGDRGRGYTF. In DNA, the CDR3 is TGTGCCAGCAGCTTGGGGGACAGGGGTCGGGGCTACACCTTC.

This clone was counted a few times. The chain links TRBV3-1 (or the pseudogene TRBV3-2) to TRBJ1-3, with a possible D match to TRBD1 (6 bases). The germline V gene encodes CDR1 LGHDT and CDR2 YNNKEL (reference sequence). V was clipped by 4 bases and J by 9 bases, with 13 bases between them. CDR3 size: 13 residues. The CDR3 nucleotides read TGTGCCAGCAGCCTCCGGGACATGGGCACCATATATTTT. Protein product: CASSLRDMGTIYF.

This clone has only one observation. The chain recombines TRBV4-3 with TRBJ1-6, with a tentative D call TRBD1 (5 bases). V lost 0 bases and J lost 7, with 10 bases in between. There are 15 residues in the CDR3. Germline CDR1 is LGHNA and CDR2 is YSLEER. Here the CDR3 reads CASSQDFPGNSPLHF. CDR3 nucleotides: TGCGCCAGCAGCCAAGATTTTCCAGGGAATTCACCCCTCCACTTT.

The chain recombines TRBV7-8 with TRBJ1-6, with D unclear. There are 16 residues in the CDR3. Germline V CDR1 and CDR2: SGHVS, FQNEAQ. The V gene lost 5 bases and the J gene lost 3 bases, with 14 bases spanning the gap. CDR3: CASSSGLSHYNSPLHF. The CDR3 DNA reads TGTGCCAGCAGCAGCGGCCTAAGTCACTATAATTCACCCCTCCACTTT.

The chain combines TRBV15 with TRBJ2-3; unclear D gene. V was pared by 4 bases and J by 3 bases, with 11 bases between. The CDR3 spans 14 residues. The germline gives CDR1 LNHNV, CDR2 YYDKDF (reference sequence). The CDR3 bases are TGTGCCACCAGCACTAAAGCAGGAACAGATACGCAGTATTTT. Protein: CATSTKAGTDTQYF. The full variable domain, with the rest looked up from reference TRBV15 and TRBJ2-3, is DAMVIQNPRYQVTQFGKPVTLSCSQTLNHNVMYWYQQKSSQAPKLLFHYYDKDFNNEADTPDNFQSRRPNTSFCFLDIRSPGLGDTAMYLCATSTKAGTDTQYFGPGTRLTVL.

V is TRBV7-2 and J is TRBJ2-2; D not certain. Germline lookup yields CDR1 SGHTA and CDR2 FQGNSA. CDR3 length equals 15 residues. Trimming removed 1 base at V and 1 base at J, with 7 bases between. CDR3 region: CASSLVLRNTGELFF. CDR3 DNA sequence: TGTGCCAGCAGCTTAGTCTTGCGGAACACCGGGGAGCTGTTTTTT. The whole variable domain, remainder taken from reference TRBV7-2 and TRBJ2-2, is GAGVSQSPSNKVTEKGKDVELRCDPISGHTALYWYRQSLGQGLEFLIYFQGNSAPDKSGLPSDRFSAERTGGSVSTLTIQRTQQEDSAVYLCASSLVLRNTGELFFGEGSRLTVL.

This chain joins TRBV7-2 and TRBJ2-2; 8 positions match TRBD1. The CDR3 has 15 amino acids. CDR1 SGHTA and CDR2 FQGNSA come from the germline V gene. Losses at the gene ends were 5 bases for V and 1 base for J; bases not matched to a gene: 3. This CDR3 reads CASSQDRENTGELFF. In DNA, the CDR3 is TGTGCCAGCAGCCAGGACAGGGAGAACACCGGGGAGCTGTTTTTT.

The chain has TRBV4-1 and TRBJ2-1, with 13 bases matching TRBD2. V shed 0 bases and J 8 bases; nucleotides not matched to a gene: 7. CDR1 is MGHRA, CDR2 YSYEKL, per germline. The CDR3 runs to 17 residues. The CDR3, as DNA: TGCGCCAGCAGCCAAGACGAGACTAGCGGGAGGTGGTATGAGCAGTTCTTC. Protein product: CASSQDETSGRWYEQFF.

The sample holds one count of this clone. The chain combines TRBV19 with TRBJ2-3; 9 nucleotides agree with TRBD2. With V trimmed by 6 bases and J by 2 bases, 6 bases remained unmatched. Germline values: CDR1 LNHDA, CDR2 SQIVND (reference sequence). The CDR3 runs 15 residues. The CDR3 region is CASSPGTSNTDTQYF. The CDR3 DNA reads TGTGCCAGTAGCCCCGGGACTAGCAACACAGATACGCAGTATTTT. Full variable domain (rest looked up from reference TRBV19 and TRBJ2-3): DGGITQSPKYLFRKEGQNVTLSCEQNLNHDAMYWYRQDPGQGLRLIYYSQIVNDFQKGDIAEGYSVSREKKESFPLTVTSAQKNPTAFYLCASSPGTSNTDTQYFGPGTRLTVL.

The genes are TRBV24-1 and TRBJ2-5; TRBD2 aligns across 13 bases. CDR3 length: 16 amino acids. CDR1 and CDR2 from the germline V gene are KGHDR and SFDVKD. The junction had 7 bases not matched to a gene; V was cut back by 7 bases and J by 3 bases. CDR3 amino acids: CATRGTSGIGKETQYF. CDR3 DNA: TGTGCCACCAGGGGGACTAGCGGGATTGGTAAAGAGACCCAGTACTTC.

The genes are TRBV9 and TRBJ2-3; TRBD1 matches 10 bases. The germline V gene has CDR1 SGDLS and CDR2 YYNGEE. The V segment lost 3 bases and the J segment 2 bases; nucleotides outside the gene matches: 3. The CDR3 is 15 amino acids. CDR3 protein: CASSARQGATDTQYF. The CDR3 DNA sequence: TGTGCCAGCAGCGCCAGACAGGGGGCCACAGATACGCAGTATTTT.

This clone has just a few counts. The genes are TRBV27 and TRBJ1-4; 7 positions agree with TRBD1. There are 18 residues in the CDR3. The germline V gene encodes CDR1 MNHEY and CDR2 SMNVEV (reference sequence). With V trimmed by 4 bases and J by 1 base, 12 bases remained unmatched. CDR3 in amino acids: CASSSRLRRQGTNEKLFF. The CDR3 DNA reads TGTGCCAGCAGTTCCCGCCTCCGCCGACAGGGAACTAATGAAAAACTGTTTTTT.

The V gene is TRBV13, the J gene TRBJ2-1, with 8 bases matching TRBD2. V trimming: 5 bases; J trimming: 6 bases; junction bases outside the gene matches: 12. CDR3 length: 16 residues. Germline values: CDR1 PRHDT, CDR2 FYEKMQ (reference sequence). The DNA of the CDR3 is TGTGCCAGCAGCCTCTTAGGACTAGCTTCTGTCAATGAGCAGTTCTTC. It yields the protein CASSLLGLASVNEQFF.

The chain has TRBV4-1 and TRBJ2-7; D gene uncertain. V was trimmed by 2 bases and J by 6 bases, leaving 20 bases between them. Germline V lookup: CDR1 MGHRA, CDR2 YSYEKL. The CDR3 length is 16 residues. CDR3 protein: CASSQRDDLRSGEQYF. The CDR3 DNA sequence: TGCGCCAGCAGCCAACGAGACGACCTAAGATCGGGCGAGCAGTACTTC.

Only one count was recorded for this clone. This chain joins TRBV23-1 and TRBJ2-5; D may be TRBD1 (6 bases). TRBV23-1 falls under the ORF class, with uncertain function. The CDR3 is 15 amino acids. V lost 4 bases to trimming and J lost 1 base, with 13 bases between them. The CDR3 region is CASSLTRDTQETQYF. Here the CDR3 DNA reads TGCGCCAGCAGTCTCACCCGGGACACCCAAGAGACCCAGTACTTC.

This clone was observed a handful of times. The rearrangement links TRBV29-1 to TRBJ2-1; 7 nucleotides match TRBD2. The CDR3 sequence is 14 residues long. Germline V gene data show CDR1 as SQVTM and CDR2 as ANQGSEA. Trimming at V came to 6 bases and at J to 0 bases, leaving 5 bases not matched to a gene. Here the CDR3 DNA reads TGCAGCGTGGACGGGAGGTTCTCCTACAATGAGCAGTTCTTC. This encodes CSVDGRFSYNEQFF.

J is TRBJ2-7 and V is TRBV5-4; 8 positions match TRBD2. The CDR3 sequence is 15 residues long. Germline V CDR1 and CDR2: SGHNT, YYREEE (reference sequence). Trimming at V came to 2 bases and at J to 7 bases, leaving 11 bases not matched to a gene. As DNA, the CDR3 is TGTGCCAGCAGCTTTAGGGCGGACCGGGGGGGGGAGCAGTACTTC. This gives the protein CASSFRADRGGEQYF.

CDR3 residues: CASSSGGVSYNEQFF. The CDR3 region has the DNA TGCGCCAGCAGCTCGGGTGGAGTCTCCTACAATGAGCAGTTCTTC. J is TRBJ2-1 and V is TRBV5-1; D is uncertain. V lost 3 bases and J lost 0, with 10 bases in between. This CDR3 is 15 amino acids long. Germline-derived CDR1 and CDR2 are SGHRS and YFSETQ.

CDR3 in DNA: TGTGCCAGCAGTTCAGCGGGGGGTAGCACAGATACGCAGTATTTT. Translated, it gives CASSSAGGSTDTQYF. The chain carries TRBV6-4 and TRBJ2-3; 9 bases are a match to TRBD2. The CDR3 runs 15 residues. With 5 bases clipped from V and 0 bases from J, the junction kept 3 bases outside the gene matches. The germline gives CDR1 MRHNA, CDR2 SNTAGT.

V gene TRBV5-1 combines with J gene TRBJ2-5; no firm D call. V was cut by 4 bases and J by 5 bases, with 15 bases left in between. In germline, CDR1 is SGHRS, CDR2 YFSETQ. CDR3 length equals 14 residues. DNA for the CDR3: TGCGCCAGCAGCCCGCAAAGCGCTCGTGAGACCCAGTACTTC. This translates into CASSPQSARETQYF.

Here the CDR3 reads CAWSGMRGNTEAFF. The CDR3, as DNA: TGTGCCTGGAGTGGGATGCGGGGGAACACTGAAGCTTTCTTT. The gene calls are TRBV30 and TRBJ1-1; D gene uncertain. The germline gives CDR1 GTSNPN, CDR2 SVGIG (reference sequence). This CDR3 has 14 amino acids. V gave up 1 base and J gave up 1 base, with 10 bases separating them.